The T cell receptor (beta chain) described here comes from a study of CD8+ T cells in alopecia areata. Findings and limits, study-wide: Alopecia totalis/universalis scalp especially showed more expanded CD8+ clones than normal scalp.

Germline V gene lookup returns CDR1 GTSNPN and CDR2 SVGIG (reference sequence). Trimming removed 7 bases from V and 7 bases from J; junction bases left unmatched: 13. This CDR3 contains 14 residues. Lesional scalp punch biopsies and peripheral blood were collected from alopecia areata patients. Following RNA extraction, reverse transcription yielded cDNA that acted as the sequencing template. The protocol was immunoSEQ multiplex PCR, while the TCRdb copy is restricted to in-frame clones and leaves out a portion. The table includes some 10,000 clones, 67% detected once. With respect to this clone: As yet, its antigen is unknown.

The specimen was skin. The rearrangement links TRBV30 to TRBJ1-1, with 9 bases aligning to TRBD1. This TCR was sampled from a human donor with alopecia areata. The CDR3 here is CASSPGTGSVEAFF. CDR3 DNA sequence: TGTGCCTCTTCTCCCGGGACAGGGAGTGTTGAAGCTTTCTTT.